The clone carrying this T cell receptor (beta chain) was seen at least ten times. Its antigen is as yet unknown. V lost 5 bases and J lost 0, with 12 bases in between. This CDR3 region has 15 residues. Germline V CDR1 and CDR2: SGHVS, FQNEAQ. In TCRdb, the reads were re-called with MiXCR into one record per CDR3 protein. The sample consists of about 830,000 distinct CDR3 sequences, approximately 32% of them appearing once. These data come from a study of T cell repertoires in cytomegalovirus infection. The wider study: A matching HLA type, together with CMV infection, was signaled by public TCR beta signatures.

The study, taken as a whole, reports: Clonotype analysis showed dominance of the ex vivo response by HLA-C-restricted CMV-specific TCR beta clonotypes. Cumulative frequency of public TCR beta families picked out carriers of CMV plus the relevant HLA.

The receptor comes from a human donor in good health (CMV status not recorded). Some clones in this sample may be carry-over from other donors' samples. The chain joins TRBV7-8 to TRBJ2-3; D unresolved. Source: cultured CD8+ T cells from PBMCs, taken from culture after CMV antigen stimulation. The CDR3 sequence: CASSNALASTDTQYF. The DNA for the CDR3 is TGTGCCAGCAGCAACGCACTCGCTAGCACAGATACGCAGTATTTT.